The 21 T cell receptor beta chains below were found in one sample sequenced in a study of neurological immune-mediated disorders (dated by TCRdb to between 2018 and 2021). The method was 5' RACE. Reads for this sample came from an Illumina HiSeq 2500. TCRdb handled the public reads itself, with Q25 trimming in fastp and clone calling in MiXCR, and kept productive beta chains. All rows with the same CDR3 protein become a single entry with the most common DNA and genes. For this sample the table gives approximately 65,000 distinct CDR3 sequences, of which 3.5% to 4.5% were detected only once. Of the sample, 2.6% falls within the top ten clones. Sequencing was done on a sample of PBMCs. Receptors originate from a man aged 50-59 years with multiple sclerosis.

Many counts were recorded for this clonotype. The rearrangement links TRBV30 to TRBJ1-1, with 7 bases matching TRBD1. The ends lost 2 bases at V and 2 bases at J; junction bases unmatched: 2. Germline assignment: CDR1 GTSNPN and CDR2 SVGIG (reference sequence). The CDR3 contains 13 residues. The CDR3 DNA is TGTGCCTGGAGTACAGGGGTAAACACTGAAGCTTTCTTT. Translating gives CAWSTGVNTEAFF.

This clonotype was counted at least ten times. The V gene is TRBV4-1, the J gene TRBJ2-7; D possibly corresponds to TRBD1 (6 bases). CDR3 length: 14 amino acids. The V gene lost 3 bases and the J gene lost 5 bases, with 14 bases spanning the gap. The germline gives CDR1 MGHRA, CDR2 YSYEKL. The CDR3 nucleotides read TGCGCCAGCAGCCAGTCCGGGACAACCGACGAGCAGTACTTC. It translates to CASSQSGTTDEQYF.

J is TRBJ1-1 and V is TRBV5-1; the D gene is possibly TRBD1 (5 bases). This CDR3 spans 14 amino acids. Germline CDR1 is SGHRS and CDR2 is YFSETQ. V lost 2 bases and J 4 bases, leaving 12 bases between the germline ends. The CDR3 region has the DNA TGCGCCAGCAGCTTTCAGGGCGGGGGCACTGAAGCTTTCTTT. Protein: CASSFQGGGTEAFF.

This clonotype came up a few times. A much larger clone differs from this one at a single base, so this may be a read error. The V and J genes are TRBV30 and TRBJ2-3; possibly TRBD2 for D (6 bases). The V end was cut by 7 bases, the J end by 4 bases, with 15 bases between. CDR3 length: 13 amino acids. Germline lookup yields CDR1 GTSNPN and CDR2 SVGIG (reference sequence). In nucleotides, the CDR3 is TGTGCCTCGACTAGGGGTAAAGCAGATACGCAGTATTTT. Translating gives CASTRGKADTQYF.

At least ten counts were recorded for this clonotype. V usage is TRBV6-5 and J usage is TRBJ2-2; TRBD1 is a possible D gene (6 bases). Trimming shortened V by 8 bases and J by 6 bases, and 10 bases separated the two germline ends. The CDR3 has 12 amino acids. Germline V gene sequence: CDR1 MNHEY, CDR2 SVGAGI. This chain's CDR3 is CASGYRAGELFF. Here the CDR3 DNA reads TGTGCCAGCGGCTACAGGGCCGGGGAGCTGTTTTTT.

This clonotype was seen repeatedly, ten times or more. The rearrangement links TRBV5-1 to TRBJ1-5; possible D gene TRBD1, 6 bases. CDR3 length: 14 amino acids. Germline V CDR1 and CDR2: SGHRS, YFSETQ. The ends were cut back, 4 bases at V and 9 bases at J, with 17 bases in the middle. DNA of the CDR3: TGCGCCAGCAGCCCGGGGGCGGGATCAGGGCCCCAGCATTTT. Protein product: CASSPGAGSGPQHF.

Comments on this clonotype: A junction boundary mismatches the germline segment, possibly from a read error. V is TRBV5-1 and J is TRBJ1-6; D is unresolved. The CDR3 extends over 15 amino acids. Looked up from germline, CDR1 is SGHRS and CDR2 is YFSETQ. The CDR3 DNA reads TGCGCCAGCAGCTTGGCCGGTCTAGATCGTTCACCCCTCAACTTT. Its protein product is CASSLAGLDRSPLNF.

This clonotype has a handful of counts. The chain combines TRBV18 with TRBJ2-3, with 8 bases matching TRBD2. Germline CDR1 and CDR2: KGHSH and LQKENI. The CDR3 loop spans 16 amino acids. V dropped 1 base and J dropped 0; count of bases not matched to a gene: 3. The CDR3 here is CASSPQRGHSTDTQYF. The CDR3, as DNA: TGTGCCAGCTCACCACAGCGGGGGCACAGCACAGATACGCAGTATTTT.

This clonotype was found many times. The chain combines TRBV20-1 with TRBJ2-3, with D perhaps matching TRBD2 (6 bases). Germline V gives CDR1 DFQATT, CDR2 SNEGSKA (reference sequence). The CDR3 is 15 residues long. V was shortened by 4 bases and J by 3 bases, with 17 bases between the two germline ends. CDR3 coding DNA: TGCAGTGCTAACACGAGACTAGAGGTGACAGATACGCAGTATTTT. It is translated as CSANTRLEVTDTQYF.

This clonotype was picked up many times. V and J are TRBV5-1 and TRBJ2-7; D is uncertain. Germline loops: CDR1 SGHRS, CDR2 YFSETQ. The CDR3 sequence is 16 residues long. Trimming left V 0 bases short and J 4 bases short, with 17 bases between. DNA for the CDR3: TGCGCCAGCAGCTTGGGCACAAAACAAGGGAAGTACGAGCAGTACTTC. This codes for CASSLGTKQGKYEQYF.

This clonotype was seen at least ten times. The rearrangement links TRBV10-3 to TRBJ2-7, with D perhaps matching TRBD1 (5 bases). Germline V gene data show CDR1 as ENHRY and CDR2 as SYGVKD. V was pared by 2 bases and J by 2 bases, with 7 bases between. This CDR3 has 13 amino acids. DNA for the CDR3: TGTGCCATCAGTGAGCAGGGTCCCTACGAGCAGTACGTC. This gives the protein CAISEQGPYEQYV.

The chain uses TRBV6-5 and TRBJ2-3; D might be TRBD1 or TRBD2, each matching 6 bases. There are 16 residues in the CDR3. The germline V gene encodes CDR1 MNHEY and CDR2 SVGAGI. V lost 0 bases and J lost 3, with 13 bases in between. CDR3 nucleotide sequence: TGTGCCAGCAGTTACTCGGAGGGGGTTAGGACAGATACGCAGTATTTT. Translating gives CASSYSEGVRTDTQYF.

This clonotype came up many times. The rearrangement joins TRBV20-1 to TRBJ1-4; D gene uncertain. CDR3 length: 11 amino acids. Germline V gene lookup returns CDR1 DFQATT and CDR2 SNEGSKA (reference sequence). V was cut by 0 bases and J by 14 bases, with 10 bases left in between. The chain's CDR3 is CSARDGVPLFF. Here the CDR3 DNA reads TGCAGTGCTAGAGATGGGGTCCCGCTGTTTTTT.

Many counts were recorded for this clonotype. The V call is TRBV12-3 or TRBV12-4, the J call TRBJ2-6; D gene ambiguous. This CDR3 spans 15 amino acids. Trimming took 3 bases from V and 0 from J, leaving 6 bases between them. Here the CDR3 DNA reads TGTGCCAGCAGTTTGCTCCTCTCTGGGGCCAACGTCCTGACTTTC. It codes for CASSLLLSGANVLTF.

This clonotype has ten or more counts. V is TRBV19 and J is TRBJ2-7, with D possibly being TRBD1 (5 bases). V was shortened by 0 bases and J by 3 bases, with 12 bases between the two germline ends. The CDR3 spans 15 residues. CDR1 is LNHDA and CDR2 is SQIVND in the germline V gene (reference sequence). CDR3 sequence reads: CASSIEFRQGYEQYF. The DNA for the CDR3 is TGTGCCAGTAGTATAGAGTTCCGGCAGGGCTACGAGCAGTACTTC.

This clonotype was found many times. The chain combines TRBV5-1 with TRBJ2-7; D gene unclear. V was shortened by 4 bases and J by 0 bases, with 11 bases between the two germline ends. The germline CDR1 and CDR2 sequences are SGHRS and YFSETQ. CDR3 length equals 14 residues. The chain's CDR3 is CASSALVTSYEQYF. CDR3 nucleotides: TGCGCCAGCAGCGCTCTGGTAACCTCCTACGAGCAGTACTTC.

This clonotype appeared many times. The chain uses TRBV9 and TRBJ1-4; D is unclear. The V end lost 4 bases, the J end lost 5 bases, and 6 bases lay between the germline ends. Germline CDR1 is SGDLS and CDR2 is YYNGEE. CDR3 size: 12 residues. Written as DNA, the CDR3 is TGTGCCAGCAGCCGAGACAATGAAAAACTGTTTTTT. Translating gives CASSRDNEKLFF.

A note on this clonotype: A read error may be the cause here, since a much bigger clone is one base away. This CDR3 fails to terminate in the conserved phenylalanine or tryptophan, so it likely reflects a read error. This chain links TRBV28 with TRBJ2-1; 7 positions match TRBD1. The CDR3 has 15 amino acids. From germline, CDR1 is MDHEN and CDR2 SYDVKM. The trim removed 7 bases at V and 6 bases at J, leaving 12 bases unmatched. CDR3 amino acids: CASNSGTVYVNEQFI. CDR3 coding DNA: TGTGCCAGCAATTCCGGGACAGTTTATGTCAATGAGCAGTTCATC.

The table lists this clonotype with many counts. J is TRBJ2-2 and V is TRBV10-2; 9 nucleotides agree with TRBD1. V shed 10 bases, J shed 5 bases, and the junction held 11 bases outside the gene matches. The CDR3 sequence is 15 residues long. Per the germline V gene, CDR1 is WSHSY and CDR2 is SAAADI. CDR3: CATPGQGVFTGELFF. The CDR3 nucleotides read TGCGCCACCCCGGGACAGGGTGTGTTTACCGGGGAGCTGTTTTTT.

This clonotype appeared many times. The genes are TRBV5-6 and TRBJ2-3, with a tentative D call TRBD1 (6 bases). Germline V lookup: CDR1 SGHDT, CDR2 YYEEEE. The CDR3 is 14 amino acids. Deletions cut 3 bases from V and 5 bases from J, with 13 bases between. CDR3 region: CASSWWGRGDTQYF. The CDR3 nucleotides are TGTGCCAGCAGCTGGTGGGGGCGAGGAGATACGCAGTATTTT.

The chain joins TRBV20-1 to TRBJ2-2, with 10 bases lining up with TRBD2. V lost 6 bases to trimming and J lost 4 bases; unmatched junction nucleotides: 14. The CDR3 sequence is 17 residues long. Germline V gene data show CDR1 as DFQATT and CDR2 as SNEGSKA (reference sequence). The CDR3 protein is CSARSSGGLSRTGELFF. The CDR3 DNA follows: TGCAGTGCGAGGTCTAGCGGGGGTCTGAGTCGCACCGGGGAGCTGTTTTTT.